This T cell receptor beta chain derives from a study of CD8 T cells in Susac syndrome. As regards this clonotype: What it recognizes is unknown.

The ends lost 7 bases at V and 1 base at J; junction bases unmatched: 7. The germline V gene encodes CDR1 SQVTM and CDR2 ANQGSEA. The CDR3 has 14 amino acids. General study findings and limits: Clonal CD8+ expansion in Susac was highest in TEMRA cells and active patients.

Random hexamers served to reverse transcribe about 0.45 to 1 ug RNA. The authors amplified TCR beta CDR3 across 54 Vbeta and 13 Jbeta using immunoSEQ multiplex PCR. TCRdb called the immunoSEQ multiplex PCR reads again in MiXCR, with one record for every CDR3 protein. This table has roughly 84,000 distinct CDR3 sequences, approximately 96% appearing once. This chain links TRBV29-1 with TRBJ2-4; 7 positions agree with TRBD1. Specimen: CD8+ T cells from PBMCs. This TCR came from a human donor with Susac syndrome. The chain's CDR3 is CSGRGGEAKNIQYF. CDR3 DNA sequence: TGCAGCGGACGAGGGGGCGAGGCCAAAAACATTCAGTACTTC.